This entry lists 19 T cell receptor beta chains sequenced from one sample in a study of CD8 T cells in Susac syndrome (dated by TCRdb to between 2017 and 2020). Libraries were made using the immunoSEQ multiplex PCR assay. RNA was extracted with the RNeasy kit and about 0.5 to 1 ug was reverse transcribed using random hexamers. The raw public data were reprocessed by TCRdb itself: fastp quality trimming at Q25, MiXCR clonotype calling, in-frame beta chains only. Rows are combined by CDR3 protein, so each entry shows the most common genes and DNA. This sample comprises under 95,000 distinct CDR3 sequences, 95% of them detected only once. The ten top clones hold roughly 0.44% of the sample. Material: CD8+ T cells from PBMCs. These receptors all come from a human donor with Susac syndrome.

The CDR3 coding sequence is TGTGCCAGCAGTACTACCCCGGGACTAGCGGGATTCACCGGGGAGCTGTTTTTT. This sequence encodes CASSTTPGLAGFTGELFF. The chain employs TRBV12-3 or TRBV12-4 and TRBJ2-2; TRBD2 matches at 13 bases. This CDR3 spans 18 amino acids. J gave up 4 bases and V 5 bases, and 10 bases lay outside the gene matches.

The J gene is TRBJ1-1, the V gene TRBV4-2; a possible D gene is TRBD1 (5 bases). V was trimmed by 0 bases and J by 5 bases, leaving 10 bases between them. The germline V gene has CDR1 LGHNA and CDR2 YNFKEQ. This CDR3 contains 14 residues. CDR3 DNA sequence: TGTGCCAGCAGCCAAGAGGGAAAGGGGACTGAAGCTTTCTTT. Translating it yields CASSQEGKGTEAFF.

The chain joins TRBV4-1 to TRBJ1-1, with D perhaps TRBD1 (5 bases). Germline V lookup: CDR1 MGHRA, CDR2 YSYEKL. CDR3 length: 14 amino acids. Trimming stripped 3 bases from V and 5 bases from J, with 13 bases between. This CDR3 is CASSHASGWTEAFF. The DNA for the CDR3 is TGCGCCAGCAGCCACGCATCAGGGTGGACTGAAGCTTTCTTT.

The chain joins TRBV6-5 to TRBJ2-5; D remains unclear. The V end was cut by 0 bases, the J end by 4 bases, with 6 bases between. In germline, CDR1 is MNHEY, CDR2 SVGAGI. The CDR3 contains 13 residues. The CDR3 sequence: CASSYSAGETQYF. The CDR3 DNA sequence: TGTGCCAGCAGTTACTCGGCAGGAGAGACCCAGTACTTC.

The chain has TRBV7-9 and TRBJ2-7; tentatively, D is TRBD1 or TRBD2 (5 bases each). V was shortened by 5 bases and J by 6 bases, with 23 bases between the two germline ends. This CDR3 spans 16 amino acids. Germline values: CDR1 SEHNR, CDR2 FQNEAQ (reference sequence). The CDR3 sequence is CASSAAGGLRGGEQYF. The CDR3 nucleotides are TGTGCCAGCAGCGCTGCCGGCGGGTTGAGGGGTGGCGAGCAGTACTTC.

The genes are TRBV12-3 or TRBV12-4 and TRBJ2-3, with 8 bases that match TRBD2. The CDR3 spans 13 residues. Trimming at V came to 8 bases and at J to 1 base, leaving 2 bases not matched to a gene. The CDR3 DNA is TGTGCCAGCGGGCGGGAGGGCACAGATACGCAGTATTTT. This sequence encodes CASGREGTDTQYF.

This sequence joins TRBV12-3 or TRBV12-4 and TRBJ1-1; no reliable D call. The CDR3 sequence is 13 residues long. V was pared by 5 bases and J by 5 bases, with 12 bases between. The CDR3 spells CASSRTTGTEAFF. In nucleotides, the CDR3 is TGTGCCAGCAGTCGTACGACTGGTACTGAAGCTTTCTTT.

This clonotype was counted a few times. The genes are TRBV12-3 or TRBV12-4 and TRBJ2-1, with D uncertain. CDR3 length equals 14 residues. The V gene lost 3 bases and the J gene lost 0 bases, with 6 bases spanning the gap. CDR3 nucleotides: TGTGCCAGCAGTTTGGGCGGCTCCTACAATGAGCAGTTCTTC. It yields the protein CASSLGGSYNEQFF.

CDR3 nucleotides: TGTGCCAGCAGTTTGGGCAGGGGCTATGGCTACACCTTC. This encodes CASSLGRGYGYTF. The rearrangement uses TRBV27 and TRBJ1-2; D possibly corresponds to TRBD1 (6 bases). The germline gives CDR1 MNHEY, CDR2 SMNVEV (reference sequence). CDR3 length: 13 residues. V was trimmed by 3 bases and J by 4 bases, leaving 9 bases between them.

V gene TRBV20-1 combines with J gene TRBJ2-7, with D possibly being TRBD1 (6 bases). This CDR3 has 13 residues. Germline lookup yields CDR1 DFQATT and CDR2 SNEGSKA (reference sequence). This chain's CDR3 is CTARGLGSYEQYF. DNA for the CDR3: TGCACCGCTAGGGGGTTGGGGTCCTACGAGCAGTACTTC.

The rearrangement uses TRBV29-1 and TRBJ2-7, with 8 bases identical to TRBD2. V was pared by 0 bases and J by 3 bases, with 10 bases of the junction left unmatched. There are 16 residues in the CDR3. In germline, CDR1 is SQVTM, CDR2 ANQGSEA. The CDR3 sequence is CSVEDQISGSGYEQYF. For the CDR3, the DNA is TGCAGCGTTGAAGATCAAATAAGCGGGAGCGGCTACGAGCAGTACTTC.

The chain couples TRBV11-2 to TRBJ2-7, with 7 bases that match TRBD2. V was clipped by 4 bases and J by 6 bases; unmatched bases: 6. Germline V gene lookup returns CDR1 SGHAT and CDR2 FQNNGV. CDR3 size: 13 residues. This CDR3 is CASSSGRVGEQYF. For the CDR3, the DNA is TGTGCCAGCAGCTCGGGGAGGGTCGGCGAGCAGTACTTC.

The rearrangement uses TRBV21-1 and TRBJ1-5. TRBV21-1 is a known pseudogene. This CDR3 comprises 15 residues. CDR3 in amino acids: CASSNHTKRNQPQHF. The CDR3 DNA reads as TGTGCCAGCAGCAACCATACAAAGCGCAATCAGCCCCAGCATTTT.

This clonotype was detected once. The rearrangement joins TRBV15 to TRBJ2-7; 9 bases match TRBD1. Germline CDR1 and CDR2: LNHNV and YYDKDF (reference sequence). V was pared by 5 bases and J by 4 bases, with 9 bases of the junction left unmatched. The CDR3 is made up of 15 amino acids. CDR3 nucleotide sequence: TGTGCCACCAGCCCCCACCCGGGACAGGGTTACGAGCAGTACTTC. Translated: CATSPHPGQGYEQYF.

The V call is TRBV27, the J call TRBJ2-3; 8 bases are shared with TRBD1. The CDR3 loop spans 14 amino acids. V was clipped by 7 bases and J by 3 bases; unmatched bases: 6. In germline, CDR1 is MNHEY, CDR2 SMNVEV (reference sequence). The CDR3 region has the DNA TGTGCCAGCACCCTCGGGACAGGTACAGATACGCAGTATTTT. Its protein is CASTLGTGTDTQYF.

The V and J genes are TRBV11-1 and TRBJ2-5, with unresolved D. Trimming shortened V by 6 bases and J by 5 bases, and 19 bases separated the two germline ends. The CDR3 has 15 amino acids. Germline V CDR1 and CDR2: SGHAT, FQDESV (reference sequence). This CDR3 reads CASSDSEAVGETQYF. The CDR3 nucleotides are TGTGCCAGCAGTGACTCAGAGGCGGTTGGGGAGACCCAGTACTTC.

The chain has TRBV12-3 or TRBV12-4 and TRBJ2-5, with a weak D call TRBD2 (5 bases). Trimming pared 2 bases from V and 5 bases from J, leaving 9 bases between. The CDR3 extends over 13 amino acids. The CDR3 protein is CASSLRGMETQYF. CDR3 in DNA: TGTGCCAGCAGTTTACGGGGAATGGAGACCCAGTACTTC.

V gene TRBV20-1 combines with J gene TRBJ2-7; D is uncertain. V was cut by 5 bases and J by 0 bases, with 11 bases left in between. Germline CDR1 and CDR2: DFQATT and SNEGSKA (reference sequence). This CDR3 has 13 residues. The CDR3 nucleotides read TGCAGTGCTGGCCTTGACGGCTCCTACGAGCAGTACTTC. Protein: CSAGLDGSYEQYF.

The genes are TRBV5-1 and TRBJ2-3, with 9 bases aligning to TRBD2. The V gene's germline CDR1 is SGHRS and CDR2 YFSETQ. Unmatched junction bases numbered 7, after V lost 6 bases and J lost 2 bases. The CDR3 has 15 residues. The CDR3 loop is CASTLAGALTDTQYF. The CDR3 DNA reads TGCGCCAGCACCTTAGCGGGAGCCCTCACAGATACGCAGTATTTT.